These T cell receptor beta chains were read from a single sample in a study of cytomegalovirus exposure and HLA in healthy donors. Clones were sequenced by immunoSEQ multiplex PCR, and TCRdb holds only the in-frame ones, with some missing. The data contain 140,000 to 150,000 clones, about 73% of them seen just once; the ten biggest clones take up around 3%. Sample: PBMCs. Source of these receptors: a middle-aged man in good health and CMV-seropositive. The CDR3 runs from the conserved cysteine through the conserved F or W. Each record gives: V gene, J gene, D gene, clone size, CDR3 protein, CDR3 DNA. D genes are given only for firm matches. Not all rows give a size; the values are once, few, many and, for expanded clones, a class.

v_call: TRBV2; j_call: TRBJ2-2; d_call: TRBD2; clone_size: -; cdr3_aa: CASKRAGDTGELFF; cdr3_nt: TGTGCCAGCAAGCGAGCGGGAGACACCGGGGAGCTGTTTTTT
v_call: TRBV6-1; j_call: TRBJ1-3; d_call: -; clone_size: -; cdr3_aa: CASSEVWGGGGNTIYF; cdr3_nt: TGTGCCAGCAGTGAAGTTTGGGGGGGCGGTGGAAACACCATATATTTT
v_call: TRBV9; j_call: TRBJ2-6; d_call: TRBD1; clone_size: -; cdr3_aa: CASSTRTGTFSGANVLTF; cdr3_nt: TGTGCCAGCAGCACCCGGACAGGGACTTTCTCTGGGGCCAACGTCCTGACTTTC
v_call: TRBV5-1; j_call: TRBJ2-2; d_call: -; clone_size: -; cdr3_aa: CASRPGTPLWTGELFF; cdr3_nt: TGCGCCAGCAGGCCCGGGACACCCCTATGGACCGGGGAGCTGTTTTTT
v_call: TRBV18; j_call: TRBJ2-1; d_call: -; clone_size: -; cdr3_aa: CASSPIRGQYNEQFF; cdr3_nt: TGTGCCAGCTCACCAATCAGAGGCCAGTACAATGAGCAGTTCTTC
v_call: TRBV14; j_call: TRBJ2-2; d_call: TRBD2; clone_size: many; cdr3_aa: CASSRGTSGAPLNTGELFF; cdr3_nt: TGTGCCAGCAGCCGAGGGACTAGCGGGGCGCCCCTGAACACCGGGGAGCTGTTTTTT
v_call: TRBV6-5; j_call: TRBJ2-5; d_call: TRBD1; clone_size: -; cdr3_aa: CASSYRDRGRGQTQYF; cdr3_nt: TGTGCCAGCAGTTACCGAGACAGGGGGCGAGGGCAGACCCAGTACTTC
v_call: TRBV7-9; j_call: TRBJ1-1; d_call: TRBD1; clone_size: -; cdr3_aa: CSSTAIQGGTEAFF; cdr3_nt: TGTTCCAGCACCGCCATCCAGGGGGGCACTGAAGCTTTCTTT
v_call: TRBV28; j_call: TRBJ2-1; d_call: TRBD1; clone_size: few; cdr3_aa: CASSSTGNSYNEQFF; cdr3_nt: TGTGCCAGCAGCTCGACAGGGAACTCCTACAATGAGCAGTTCTTC
v_call: TRBV2; j_call: TRBJ2-5; d_call: -; clone_size: few; cdr3_aa: CASARDQETQYF; cdr3_nt: TGTGCCAGCGCGCGGGACCAAGAGACCCAGTACTTC
v_call: TRBV7-2; j_call: TRBJ1-6; d_call: TRBD1; clone_size: few; cdr3_aa: CASSLAGQGLSPLHF; cdr3_nt: TGTGCCAGCAGCTTAGCGGGACAGGGTCTTTCACCCCTCCACTTT
v_call: TRBV10-3; j_call: TRBJ2-4; d_call: -; clone_size: -; cdr3_aa: CAISESSGRGNIQYF; cdr3_nt: TGTGCCATCAGTGAGTCGAGTGGCAGGGGTAACATTCAGTACTTC
v_call: TRBV27; j_call: TRBJ2-1; d_call: TRBD2; clone_size: -; cdr3_aa: CASSLRGGPGNEQFF; cdr3_nt: TGTGCCAGCAGTTTGCGGGGGGGACCAGGCAATGAGCAGTTCTTC
v_call: TRBV9; j_call: TRBJ2-7; d_call: -; clone_size: -; cdr3_aa: CASSVGGASEQYF; cdr3_nt: TGTGCCAGCAGCGTAGGCGGGGCTTCCGAGCAGTACTTC
v_call: TRBV9; j_call: TRBJ2-1; d_call: -; clone_size: -; cdr3_aa: CASSEGGGTVYNEQFF; cdr3_nt: TGTGCCAGCAGCGAGGGGGGCGGGACAGTTTACAATGAGCAGTTCTTC
v_call: TRBV4-1; j_call: TRBJ2-4; d_call: -; clone_size: -; cdr3_aa: CASSQDPSVNPLAKNIQYF; cdr3_nt: TGCGCCAGCAGCCAAGATCCCAGCGTTAACCCACTAGCCAAAAACATTCAGTACTTC
v_call: TRBV27; j_call: TRBJ2-2; d_call: -; clone_size: once; cdr3_aa: CASTKLGGNTGELFF; cdr3_nt: TGTGCCAGCACCAAGCTAGGGGGTAACACCGGGGAGCTGTTTTTT
v_call: TRBV19; j_call: TRBJ1-1; d_call: -; clone_size: -; cdr3_aa: CASSISGLDEAFF; cdr3_nt: TGTGCCAGTAGTATATCAGGACTCGATGAAGCTTTCTTT
v_call: TRBV6-5; j_call: TRBJ2-3; d_call: TRBD1; clone_size: -; cdr3_aa: CASNSGTGFRTQYF; cdr3_nt: TGTGCCAGCAACTCCGGGACAGGGTTCAGGACGCAGTATTTT
v_call: TRBV10-3; j_call: TRBJ2-3; d_call: TRBD1; clone_size: -; cdr3_aa: CATGTATDTQYF; cdr3_nt: TGTGCCACCGGGACAGCCACAGATACGCAGTATTTT
v_call: TRBV15; j_call: TRBJ1-1; d_call: -; clone_size: -; cdr3_aa: CATSVGGDTEAFF; cdr3_nt: TGTGCCACCTCAGTTGGGGGGGACACTGAAGCTTTCTTT
v_call: TRBV2; j_call: TRBJ1-2; d_call: -; clone_size: few; cdr3_aa: CASRFDWDYGYTF; cdr3_nt: TGTGCCAGCAGATTCGACTGGGACTATGGCTACACCTTC
v_call: TRBV7-3; j_call: TRBJ2-3; d_call: TRBD2; clone_size: -; cdr3_aa: CASSLRSGTAESTDTQYF; cdr3_nt: TGTGCCAGCAGCTTAAGGAGCGGGACGGCGGAGAGCACAGATACGCAGTATTTT
v_call: TRBV11-2; j_call: TRBJ2-3; d_call: TRBD1; clone_size: -; cdr3_aa: CASSSGADRVTDTQYF; cdr3_nt: TGTGCCAGCAGCTCGGGAGCGGACAGGGTGACAGATACGCAGTATTTT
v_call: TRBV6-1; j_call: TRBJ1-1; d_call: -; clone_size: -; cdr3_aa: CASSDQVWGGLNTEAFF; cdr3_nt: TGTGCCAGCAGTGATCAGGTATGGGGCGGTCTGAACACTGAAGCTTTCTTT
v_call: TRBV4-1; j_call: TRBJ1-5; d_call: TRBD1; clone_size: -; cdr3_aa: CASSQDLTGVGRDQPQHF; cdr3_nt: TGCGCCAGCAGCCAAGATTTGACAGGGGTGGGTCGTGATCAGCCCCAGCATTTT
v_call: TRBV6-5; j_call: TRBJ1-1; d_call: -; clone_size: -; cdr3_aa: CASSYSTVNTEAFF; cdr3_nt: TGTGCCAGCAGTTACTCGACTGTGAACACTGAAGCTTTCTTT
v_call: TRBV4-2; j_call: TRBJ2-1; d_call: TRBD2; clone_size: -; cdr3_aa: CASSQGAGGPFRTGNEQFF; cdr3_nt: TGTGCCAGCAGCCAAGGGGCGGGAGGGCCTTTTAGGACGGGGAATGAGCAGTTCTTC
v_call: TRBV7-6; j_call: TRBJ1-1; d_call: TRBD1; clone_size: -; cdr3_aa: CASSLGQGFQAFF; cdr3_nt: TGTGCCAGCAGCTTAGGACAGGGGTTCCAAGCTTTCTTT
v_call: TRBV4-3; j_call: TRBJ2-3; d_call: TRBD2; clone_size: -; cdr3_aa: CASSQLSGRTDTQYF; cdr3_nt: TGCGCCAGCAGCCAACTTAGCGGGAGAACAGATACGCAGTATTTT
v_call: TRBV6-1; j_call: TRBJ2-7; d_call: -; clone_size: -; cdr3_aa: CASSGGGTARTYEQYF; cdr3_nt: TGTGCCAGCAGTGGGGGCGGGACAGCCCGAACCTACGAGCAGTACTTC
v_call: TRBV4-2; j_call: TRBJ2-1; d_call: TRBD1; clone_size: few; cdr3_aa: CASSQGQGNEQFF; cdr3_nt: TGTGCCAGCAGCCAAGGACAGGGCAATGAGCAGTTCTTC
v_call: TRBV6-6; j_call: TRBJ2-7; d_call: TRBD2; clone_size: once; cdr3_aa: CASGTSGRTYEQYF; cdr3_nt: TGTGCCAGCGGGACTAGCGGGCGAACCTACGAGCAGTACTTC
v_call: TRBV5-1; j_call: TRBJ1-1; d_call: -; clone_size: -; cdr3_aa: CASSGQMNTEAFF; cdr3_nt: TGCGCCAGCAGTGGACAGATGAACACTGAAGCTTTCTTT
v_call: TRBV27; j_call: TRBJ1-6; d_call: -; clone_size: -; cdr3_aa: CASSLDSNSPLHF; cdr3_nt: TGTGCCAGCAGTTTAGACAGTAATTCACCCCTCCACTTT
v_call: TRBV6-5; j_call: TRBJ2-7; d_call: TRBD1; clone_size: once; cdr3_aa: CASSRTGTGSYEQYF; cdr3_nt: TGTGCCAGCAGCCGTACCGGGACAGGCTCCTACGAGCAGTACTTC
v_call: TRBV7-9; j_call: TRBJ1-4; d_call: -; clone_size: -; cdr3_aa: CASTMEGSDEKLFF; cdr3_nt: TGTGCCAGCACCATGGAGGGGTCGGATGAAAAACTGTTTTTT
v_call: TRBV19; j_call: TRBJ2-1; d_call: -; clone_size: once; cdr3_aa: CASSKYAGLNYNEQFF; cdr3_nt: TGTGCCAGTAGTAAGTACGCAGGGCTAAACTACAATGAGCAGTTCTTC
v_call: TRBV27; j_call: TRBJ2-7; d_call: TRBD2; clone_size: few; cdr3_aa: CASSLRGTSGTYEQYF; cdr3_nt: TGTGCCAGCAGTTTAAGGGGGACTAGCGGGACGTACGAGCAGTACTTC